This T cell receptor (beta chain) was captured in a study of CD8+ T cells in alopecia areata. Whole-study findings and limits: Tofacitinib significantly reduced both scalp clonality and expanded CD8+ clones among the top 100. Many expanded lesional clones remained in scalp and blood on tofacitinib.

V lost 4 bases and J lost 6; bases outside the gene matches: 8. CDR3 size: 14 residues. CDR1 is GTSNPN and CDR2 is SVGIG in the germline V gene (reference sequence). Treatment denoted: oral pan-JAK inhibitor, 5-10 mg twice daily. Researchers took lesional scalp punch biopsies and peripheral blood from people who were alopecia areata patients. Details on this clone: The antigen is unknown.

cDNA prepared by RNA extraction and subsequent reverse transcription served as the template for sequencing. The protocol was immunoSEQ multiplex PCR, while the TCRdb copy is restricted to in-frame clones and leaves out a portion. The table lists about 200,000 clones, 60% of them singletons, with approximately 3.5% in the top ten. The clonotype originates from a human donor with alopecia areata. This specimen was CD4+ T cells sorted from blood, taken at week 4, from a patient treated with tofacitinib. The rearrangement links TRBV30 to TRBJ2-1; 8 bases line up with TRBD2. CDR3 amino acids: CAWMGRLALNEQFF. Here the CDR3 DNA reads TGTGCCTGGATGGGTCGACTAGCGCTCAATGAGCAGTTCTTC.